What follows are 20 T cell receptor beta chains derived from one specimen sequenced in a study. TCRdb reprocessed the RT-PCR reads via MiXCR and lists one record per CDR3 protein. The sample gives about 700,000 distinct CDR3 sequences, approximately 15% of which show up once; 3.6% is in the top ten. Sequencing used memory CD4+ T cells from blood. These receptors were taken from a female donor in good health, serving as a healthy control.

This clonotype was observed a handful of times. This chain links TRBV7-3 with TRBJ1-6; D is possibly TRBD1 (5 bases). V dropped 3 bases and J dropped 7 bases, with 13 bases sitting between them. Germline CDR1 is SGHTA and CDR2 is FQGTGA. This CDR3 has 15 amino acids. CDR3 bases: TGTGCCAGCAGCTTTAGCGGGGAGGGGAATTCACCCCTCCACTTT. Translation: CASSFSGEGNSPLHF.

There are a few counts of this clonotype. The CDR3 region is CASSQARQGELFF. Here the CDR3 DNA reads TGTGCCAGCAGCCAAGCCCGGCAAGGGGAGCTGTTTTTT. This chain connects TRBV3-1 to TRBJ2-2; no definite D call. The CDR3 runs 13 residues. Trimming cost V 1 base and J 8 bases, with 8 bases left between them. Germline CDR1 reads LGHDT; CDR2 reads YNNKEL (reference sequence).

This rearrangement joins TRBV7-9 to TRBJ2-2, with D tentatively TRBD2 (7 bases). V was cut by 6 bases and J by 0 bases, with 26 bases left in between. The V gene's germline CDR1 is SEHNR and CDR2 FQNEAQ (reference sequence). The CDR3 consists of 20 residues. The CDR3 bases are TGTGCCAGCAGATATCCCTTCCTCGGGGGGCCCTTCGCGAACACCGGGGAGCTGTTTTTT. Translation: CASRYPFLGGPFANTGELFF.

This sequence joins TRBV5-1 and TRBJ2-3; D is unclear. V was cut by 5 bases and J by 6 bases, with 13 bases left in between. The CDR3 is 13 amino acids. CDR1 is SGHRS and CDR2 is YFSETQ in the germline V gene. The CDR3: CASSPVGYDTQYF. CDR3 in DNA: TGCGCCAGCAGTCCGGTCGGCTACGATACGCAGTATTTT.

The rearrangement uses TRBV5-1 and TRBJ1-2; 11 bases line up with TRBD1. CDR1 SGHRS and CDR2 YFSETQ come from the germline V gene. V lost 4 bases, J lost 6 bases, and 11 bases stayed unmatched. The CDR3 covers 16 residues. The CDR3 bases are TGCGCCAGCAGCCCCCGGACAGGGGGCATGATAGATGGCTACACCTTC. Translation gives CASSPRTGGMIDGYTF.

This clonotype was counted ten times or more. J is TRBJ2-1 and V is TRBV20-1; 12 positions agree with TRBD2. Per germline, CDR1 DFQATT and CDR2 SNEGSKA (reference sequence). V was pared by 3 bases and J by 2 bases, with 2 bases of the junction left unmatched. The CDR3 runs to 15 residues. The CDR3 loop reads CSARLAGGTYNEQFF. CDR3 DNA sequence: TGCAGTGCTAGGCTAGCGGGAGGGACCTACAATGAGCAGTTCTTC.

This clonotype was picked up many times. This rearrangement joins TRBV29-1 to TRBJ2-3; 8 bases line up with TRBD1. The CDR3 spans 16 residues. Trimming at V came to 4 bases and at J to 1 base, leaving 10 bases not matched to a gene. Germline V lookup: CDR1 SQVTM, CDR2 ANQGSEA. CDR3 sequence reads: CSVVGGTGFGTDTQYF. In nucleotides, the CDR3 is TGCAGCGTTGTGGGCGGGACAGGTTTCGGCACAGATACGCAGTATTTT.

In its sample, this clonotype was seen many times. The V call is TRBV6-5, the J call TRBJ1-6; D is unclear. The V gene's germline CDR1 is MNHEY and CDR2 SVGAGI. Trimming removed 9 bases from V and 7 bases from J, with 10 bases in between. The CDR3 totals 12 residues. The chain's CDR3 is CASQTPNSPLHF. In nucleotides, the CDR3 is TGTGCCAGTCAGACACCGAATTCACCCCTCCACTTT.

This rearrangement joins TRBV10-3 to TRBJ2-1; perhaps TRBD2 as D (5 bases). Germline loops: CDR1 ENHRY, CDR2 SYGVKD. Trimming stripped 2 bases from V and 10 bases from J, with 12 bases between. CDR3 size: 13 residues. The CDR3 here is CAISEQDEREQFF. The CDR3, as DNA: TGTGCCATCAGTGAGCAGGACGAGCGGGAGCAGTTCTTC.

This clonotype was seen a few times. The chain combines TRBV18 with TRBJ2-1, with 8 bases fitting TRBD1. J lost 9 bases, V lost 3 bases, and 13 bases had no gene match. This CDR3 spans 16 amino acids. Germline-derived CDR1 and CDR2 are KGHSH and LQKENI. The CDR3 region is CASSPRTGIVSGEQFF. The DNA for the CDR3 is TGTGCCAGCTCACCGAGGACAGGGATAGTGTCGGGTGAGCAGTTCTTC.

This rearrangement joins TRBV28 to TRBJ1-2; 7 bases agree with TRBD1. Per the germline V gene, CDR1 is MDHEN and CDR2 is SYDVKM. Trimming cost V 6 bases and J 4 bases; bases outside gene matches: 8. The CDR3 spans 14 residues. CDR3 nucleotides: TGTGCCAGCAGCGTTAACAGGGGCCGCTATGGCTACACCTTC. It is translated as CASSVNRGRYGYTF.

The chain employs TRBV12-3 or TRBV12-4 and TRBJ1-1; D is perhaps TRBD1 (5 bases). The CDR3 spans 16 residues. Trimming removed 1 base from V and 5 bases from J, with 17 bases in between. CDR3 sequence (DNA): TGTGCCAGCAGTTTAGTTGTGTGGCAGGGTGGGACTGAAGCTTTCTTT. Its translation is CASSLVVWQGGTEAFF.

This clonotype appeared a few times. This chain joins TRBV7-2 and TRBJ2-5, with D possibly matching TRBD2 (7 bases). Trimming pared 6 bases from V and 5 bases from J, leaving 13 bases between. The CDR3 spans 13 residues. CDR1 and CDR2 (germline): SGHTA, FQGNSA. CDR3 DNA: TGTGCCAGCAGAGGGGGGGTAGCTGAGACCCAGTACTTC. Its translation: CASRGGVAETQYF.

The chain is built from TRBV7-2 and TRBJ2-2, with D perhaps TRBD1 (7 bases). V was clipped by 5 bases and J by 3 bases, with 13 bases between them. Germline values: CDR1 SGHTA, CDR2 FQGNSA. There are 15 residues in the CDR3. CDR3 nucleotides: TGTGCCAGCAGCCCTGCAGGGGGGTACACCGGGGAGCTGTTTTTT. Encoded protein: CASSPAGGYTGELFF.

The chain recombines TRBV2 with TRBJ2-3; TRBD2 might be the D (6 bases). The germline V gene encodes CDR1 SNHLY and CDR2 FYNNEI. The CDR3 is 14 amino acids. V gave up 7 bases and J gave up 1 base, with 12 bases separating them. CDR3 sequence reads: CASIMTGGTDTQYF. DNA of the CDR3: TGTGCCAGCATAATGACGGGGGGCACAGATACGCAGTATTTT.

This clonotype was detected many times. The rearrangement uses TRBV12-3 or TRBV12-4 and TRBJ2-3; a possible D gene is TRBD2 (6 bases). Trimming removed 7 bases from V and 1 base from J, with 15 bases in between. The CDR3 is 15 amino acids. CDR3 amino acids: CASILGGIGTDTQYF. DNA for the CDR3: TGTGCCAGCATCCTCGGGGGAATCGGCACAGATACGCAGTATTTT.

This clonotype has more than one count but fewer than ten. The chain uses TRBV4-2 and TRBJ2-7; D gene uncertain. Germline CDR1 and CDR2: LGHNA and YNFKEQ. The CDR3 extends over 15 amino acids. V lost 4 bases to trimming and J lost 5 bases, with 18 bases between them. CDR3 residues: CASSPLSFGFNEQYF. CDR3 sequence (DNA): TGTGCCAGCAGCCCCCTGTCTTTCGGGTTCAACGAGCAGTACTTC.

This chain joins TRBV19 and TRBJ2-1; 10 bases agree with TRBD2. With 0 bases clipped from V and 8 bases from J, the junction kept 16 bases outside the gene matches. There are 19 residues in the CDR3. Germline lookup yields CDR1 LNHDA and CDR2 SQIVND (reference sequence). CDR3 residues: CASSIDAGTSAGFSHEQFF. For the CDR3, the DNA is TGTGCCAGTAGTATAGACGCCGGGACTAGCGCGGGATTCTCCCATGAGCAGTTCTTC.

The chain has TRBV7-3 and TRBJ1-6; a possible D gene is TRBD1 (5 bases). CDR1 and CDR2 (germline): SGHTA, FQGTGA. V was shortened by 5 bases and J by 10 bases, with 15 bases between the two germline ends. The CDR3 totals 14 residues. The CDR3 sequence: CASSPSGGESPLHF. CDR3 DNA: TGTGCCAGCAGCCCTTCCGGGGGGGAATCACCCCTCCACTTT.

This clonotype was picked up a small number of times. The V and J genes are TRBV19 and TRBJ1-5; D is ambiguous. V was clipped by 5 bases and J by 12 bases, with 17 bases between them. CDR1 and CDR2 from the germline V gene are LNHDA and SQIVND (reference sequence). This CDR3 is built from 13 residues. DNA of the CDR3: TGTGCCAGTAGTCCCTCGGACGTCCTGCTCCAGCATTTT. It codes for CASSPSDVLLQHF.